Below, 9 T cell receptor beta chains from the same sample are listed, as sequenced in a study of human T cells and chemical hapten exposure. Total RNA came from unfractionated whole blood. TCRdb recomputed calls from the 5' RACE reads with MiXCR, one row per CDR3 protein. The table includes about 120,000 distinct CDR3 sequences, roughly a fifth detected once. The receptors here all came from a human donor in good health.

The J gene is TRBJ1-1, the V gene TRBV7-9; no clear D. The CDR3 runs to 14 residues. Trimming took off 2 bases at V and 1 base at J, with 8 bases between the two ends. CDR1 SEHNR and CDR2 FQNEAQ come from the germline V gene (reference sequence). DNA for the CDR3: TGTGCCAGCAGCTTATTGTCAGGGAACACTGAAGCTTTCTTT. Its protein product is CASSLLSGNTEAFF.

This clonotype was observed a few times. The chain couples TRBV29-1 to TRBJ1-4; 9 bases match TRBD1. V shed 0 bases and J 5 bases; nucleotides not matched to a gene: 4. The CDR3 has 15 amino acids. Germline V gives CDR1 SQVTM, CDR2 ANQGSEA. The CDR3 region is CSVEDRGTGNEKLFF. The DNA of the CDR3 is TGCAGCGTTGAAGATAGGGGGACAGGGAATGAAAAACTGTTTTTT.

This clonotype was detected many times. V is TRBV12-3 or TRBV12-4 and J is TRBJ1-1, with D hard to call. V lost 2 bases, J lost 0 bases, and 4 bases lay in between. The CDR3 loop spans 13 amino acids. The chain's CDR3 is CASSLTLNTEAFF. CDR3 bases: TGTGCCAGCAGTTTAACCCTGAACACTGAAGCTTTCTTT.

The sample holds a few counts of this clonotype. The V and J genes are TRBV5-4 and TRBJ2-7; possible D gene TRBD2, 7 bases. Trimming removed 6 bases from V and 2 bases from J, with 18 bases in between. The CDR3 has 15 amino acids. Per germline, CDR1 SGHNT and CDR2 YYREEE (reference sequence). In DNA form, the CDR3 reads TGTGCCAGCACCGAAAAAGGCGGGGGCACCTACGAGCAGTACTTC. Protein: CASTEKGGGTYEQYF.

The J gene is TRBJ2-7, the V gene TRBV5-1; 8 bases agree with TRBD2. Germline values: CDR1 SGHRS, CDR2 YFSETQ. The CDR3 is made up of 16 amino acids. The V and J ends lost 0 bases and 4 bases, in that order; junction bases with no gene match: 9. The CDR3: CASSLAEAGGSYEQYF. The CDR3 nucleotides are TGCGCCAGCAGCTTGGCCGAGGCGGGAGGTTCATACGAGCAGTACTTC.

In this sample, this clonotype turned up a few times. This sequence joins TRBV4-1 and TRBJ2-7; 13 bases match TRBD2. CDR1 and CDR2 (germline): MGHRA, YSYEKL. V lost 8 bases, J lost 7 bases, and 11 bases stayed unmatched. The CDR3 is 15 residues long. The CDR3 DNA is TGCGCCAGCTCCCCCAGGACTAGCGGGAGTAGGGAGCAGTACTTC. It translates to CASSPRTSGSREQYF.

The gene calls are TRBV18 and TRBJ1-1; 7 nucleotides match TRBD1. Germline CDR1 and CDR2: KGHSH and LQKENI. The CDR3 is made up of 17 amino acids. V lost 3 bases, J lost 3 bases, and 13 bases stayed unmatched. CDR3 in DNA: TGTGCCAGCTCACCTTTTCTACCGACAGGGAGGGACACTGAAGCTTTCTTT. Translating gives CASSPFLPTGRDTEAFF. The full variable domain, with the rest looked up from reference TRBV18 and TRBJ1-1, is NAGVMQNPRHLVRRRGQEARLRCSPMKGHSHVYWYRQLPEEGLKFMVYLQKENIIDESGMPKERFSAEFPKEGPSILRIQQVVRGDSAAYFCASSPFLPTGRDTEAFFGQGTRLTVV.

This clonotype occurred a few times. The chain joins TRBV2 to TRBJ1-5; TRBD1 agrees at 7 bases. Unmatched junction bases numbered 5, after V lost 5 bases and J lost 1 base. Per germline, CDR1 SNHLY and CDR2 FYNNEI. The CDR3 is made up of 15 amino acids. The CDR3 coding sequence is TGTGCCAGCAGTATGGACAGGCCAAGCAATCAGCCCCAGCATTTT. Encoded protein: CASSMDRPSNQPQHF.

This rearrangement joins TRBV3-1 to TRBJ1-1; D is unresolved. The V end lost 0 bases, the J end lost 4 bases, and 24 bases lay between the germline ends. CDR3 length: 19 residues. The germline V gene has CDR1 LGHDT and CDR2 YNNKEL (reference sequence). CDR3 DNA: TGTGCCAGCAGCCAAGATGGAGCATTGGGCCCCAAGGCTTTCACTGAAGCTTTCTTT. This encodes CASSQDGALGPKAFTEAFF. The full variable domain, rest sourced from reference TRBV3-1 and TRBJ1-1, is DTAVSQTPKYLVTQMGNDKSIKCEQNLGHDTMYWYKQDSKKFLKIMFSYNNKELIINETVPNRFSPKSPDKAHLNLHINSLELGDSAVYFCASSQDGALGPKAFTEAFFGQGTRLTVV.